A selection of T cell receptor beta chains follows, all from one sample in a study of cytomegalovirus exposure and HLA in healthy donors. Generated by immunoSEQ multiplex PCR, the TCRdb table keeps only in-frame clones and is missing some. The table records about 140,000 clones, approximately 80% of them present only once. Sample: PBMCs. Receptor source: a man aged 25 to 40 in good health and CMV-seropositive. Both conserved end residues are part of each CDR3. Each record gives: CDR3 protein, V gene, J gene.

CDR3aa: CASSGDGAGELFF
v_gene: TRBV7-2
j_gene: TRBJ2-2

CDR3aa: CASSLSKTQLTGELFF
v_gene: TRBV5-1
j_gene: TRBJ2-2

CDR3aa: CASSDTGGMVANEQFF
v_gene: TRBV25-1
j_gene: TRBJ2-1

CDR3aa: CASSLSVGGAYEQYF
v_gene: TRBV11-2
j_gene: TRBJ2-7

CDR3aa: CASTQGGPDTQYF
v_gene: TRBV28
j_gene: TRBJ2-3

CDR3aa: CSSSSDSVSSGNTIYF
v_gene: TRBV7-9
j_gene: TRBJ1-3

CDR3aa: CASSYSSQGQYEQYF
v_gene: TRBV6-5
j_gene: TRBJ2-7

CDR3aa: CASSLAPGQGTPPTF
v_gene: TRBV7-2
j_gene: TRBJ1-2

CDR3aa: CASSLQGNPTYEQYF
v_gene: TRBV11-3
j_gene: TRBJ2-7

CDR3aa: CASSLRQGSSTDTQYF
v_gene: TRBV27
j_gene: TRBJ2-3

CDR3aa: CASSLGQGPHEQYF
v_gene: TRBV5-1
j_gene: TRBJ2-7

CDR3aa: CASSSGLAGGPGTDTQYF
v_gene: TRBV18
j_gene: TRBJ2-3

CDR3aa: CASSFPLPGGSYEQYF
v_gene: TRBV28
j_gene: TRBJ2-7

CDR3aa: CASIIQGRDTEAFF
v_gene: TRBV6-5
j_gene: TRBJ1-1

CDR3aa: CASSRPGHDTRELFF
v_gene: TRBV4-1
j_gene: TRBJ2-2

CDR3aa: CASSISTGVSYNEQFF
v_gene: TRBV10-2
j_gene: TRBJ2-1

CDR3aa: CASSLSLAETDTQYF
v_gene: TRBV7-3
j_gene: TRBJ2-3

CDR3aa: CASRLGGRGEQFF
v_gene: TRBV28
j_gene: TRBJ2-1

CDR3aa: CASSRASGGKNIQYF
v_gene: TRBV7-2
j_gene: TRBJ2-4

CDR3aa: CASSPGGTGHQPQHF
v_gene: TRBV11-2
j_gene: TRBJ1-5

CDR3aa: CASSIFPRTSGMGTQYF
v_gene: TRBV5-6
j_gene: TRBJ2-5

CDR3aa: CASSRTRGNSPLHF
v_gene: TRBV28
j_gene: TRBJ1-6

CDR3aa: CASSVPRDEQFF
v_gene: TRBV7-9
j_gene: TRBJ2-1

CDR3aa: CASSLRPGTGTYRDEGYTF
v_gene: TRBV5-1
j_gene: TRBJ1-2

CDR3aa: CASSWGTGVLGEQYF
v_gene: TRBV28
j_gene: TRBJ2-7

CDR3aa: CASRNGTNLNEQFF
v_gene: TRBV2
j_gene: TRBJ2-1

CDR3aa: CAISESYSGADRYHPGEQYF
v_gene: TRBV10-3
j_gene: TRBJ2-7

CDR3aa: CASSRRGGTGEQYF
v_gene: TRBV5-5
j_gene: TRBJ2-7

CDR3aa: CASSLAFSGQETQYF
v_gene: TRBV5-4
j_gene: TRBJ2-5

CDR3aa: CASSKGLGDGLEGTDTQYF
v_gene: TRBV21-1
j_gene: TRBJ2-3

CDR3aa: CAISGGQGLNTEAFF
v_gene: TRBV10-3
j_gene: TRBJ1-1

CDR3aa: CASSSRLAGGLPVQETQYF
v_gene: TRBV18
j_gene: TRBJ2-5

CDR3aa: CASSSPTGGRGSPLHF
v_gene: TRBV27
j_gene: TRBJ1-6

CDR3aa: CSVHTGSLYEQYF
v_gene: TRBV29-1
j_gene: TRBJ2-7

CDR3aa: CASSYDGGDNEQFF
v_gene: TRBV6-5
j_gene: TRBJ2-1

CDR3aa: CASSWDFEPDTQYF
v_gene: TRBV5-6
j_gene: TRBJ2-3

CDR3aa: CASSRSRDRIDEKLFF
v_gene: TRBV5-1
j_gene: TRBJ1-4